These 22 T cell receptor beta chains were all obtained from the same sample, sequenced in a study of T cell repertoires in cytomegalovirus infection. No antigen is known for these receptors. MiXCR, applied by TCRdb to the reads, yields one record per CDR3 protein. The table records tens of thousands of distinct CDR3 sequences, roughly 20% of them present only once. The sample in question was CD8+ T cells from cultured PBMCs, obtained from culture after CMV antigen stimulation. All receptors come from a human donor in good health (CMV status not recorded). Some clones in this sample may be carry-over from other donors' samples.

This chain links TRBV7-2 with TRBJ2-7, with a possible D match to TRBD2 (5 bases). Germline CDR1 reads SGHTA; CDR2 reads FQGNSA. The CDR3 runs 11 residues. V lost 3 bases and J 10 bases, leaving 10 bases between the germline ends. The CDR3 coding sequence is TGTGCCAGCAGCTTGGGAGACCAACAGTACTTC. This encodes CASSLGDQQYF.

This clonotype was observed once. V is TRBV6-2 or TRBV6-3 and J is TRBJ1-2; 7 bases line up with TRBD1. J was trimmed by 0 bases and V by 5 bases; bases with no gene match: 6. The CDR3 extends over 15 amino acids. CDR1 is MNHEY and CDR2 is SVGEGT in the germline V gene. CDR3 loop: CASSPTDRANYGYTF. The CDR3 bases are TGTGCCAGCAGTCCTACCGACAGGGCTAACTATGGCTACACCTTC.

This clonotype was found a few times. The genes are TRBV20-1 and TRBJ2-6, with D unclear. This CDR3 contains 15 residues. The V gene's germline CDR1 is DFQATT and CDR2 SNEGSKA (reference sequence). The ends were cut back, 0 bases at V and 0 bases at J, with 6 bases in the middle. CDR3 nucleotides: TGCAGTGCTAGAGATGCGTTCTCTGGGGCCAACGTCCTGACTTTC. Residues: CSARDAFSGANVLTF.

The V call is TRBV6-2 or TRBV6-3, the J call TRBJ2-1; D gene unclear. The germline CDR1 and CDR2 sequences are MNHEY and SVGEGT. Trimming stripped 2 bases from V and 3 bases from J, with 11 bases between. There are 15 residues in the CDR3. The CDR3 DNA reads TGTGCCAGCAGTTACGCTATCGGAAACTACAATGAGCAGTTCTTC. Amino acids: CASSYAIGNYNEQFF.

This clonotype appeared a few times. The CDR3 region has the DNA TGTGCCAGCAGCCACTGGAAGAGAACTGAAGCTTTCTTT. It is translated as CASSHWKRTEAFF. The genes are TRBV6-2 or TRBV6-3 and TRBJ1-1; no definite D call. The CDR3 is 13 residues long. V lost 6 bases, J lost 5 bases, and 13 bases lay in between. Germline V gene data show CDR1 as MNHEY and CDR2 as SVGEGT.

The rearrangement links TRBV2 to TRBJ2-1; the match to TRBD2 covers 7 bases. From germline, CDR1 is SNHLY and CDR2 FYNNEI. The CDR3 consists of 14 residues. Trimming took 7 bases from V and 3 from J; bases not matched to a gene: 6. The CDR3 sequence: CASIGSSGYNEQFF. DNA for the CDR3: TGTGCCAGCATAGGGTCTAGCGGCTACAATGAGCAGTTCTTC.

The chain has TRBV6-8 and TRBJ2-7, with TRBD1 identical over 7 bases. V trimming: 0 bases; J trimming: 0 bases; junction bases outside the gene matches: 2. The germline V gene encodes CDR1 MNHGY and CDR2 SAAAGT. CDR3 length: 15 residues. CDR3 sequence: CASSYSGDSSYEQYF. DNA of the CDR3: TGTGCCAGCAGTTACTCAGGGGACAGCTCCTACGAGCAGTACTTC.

V is TRBV7-9 and J is TRBJ2-5; D uncertain. V was shortened by 5 bases and J by 5 bases, with 15 bases between the two germline ends. The germline V gene has CDR1 SEHNR and CDR2 FQNEAQ (reference sequence). The CDR3 has 14 residues. CDR3 sequence reads: CASSALGPGETQYF. The CDR3 DNA reads as TGTGCCAGCAGCGCCCTAGGGCCCGGGGAGACCCAGTACTTC.

The chain combines TRBV6-1 with TRBJ1-1; unclear D gene. The CDR3 contains 16 residues. Trimming left V 6 bases short and J 2 bases short, with 19 bases between. Germline CDR1 is MNHNS and CDR2 is SASEGT. Here the CDR3 reads CASRRREGRSNTEAFF. Written as DNA, the CDR3 is TGTGCCAGCAGAAGAAGGGAAGGGAGAAGTAACACTGAAGCTTTCTTT.

CDR3 sequence reads: CALFSWQRGYTF. CDR3 nucleotide sequence: TGTGCCCTATTTTCGTGGCAGAGGGGCTACACCTTC. The chain recombines TRBV7-9 with TRBJ1-2; no firm D call. The CDR3 spans 12 residues. Germline CDR1 and CDR2: SEHNR and FQNEAQ (reference sequence). The V end lost 11 bases, the J end lost 8 bases, and 18 bases lay between the germline ends.

The chain combines TRBV7-9 with TRBJ1-6, with a tentative D call TRBD1 (6 bases). Deletions cut 4 bases from V and 5 bases from J, with 15 bases between. Germline V gives CDR1 SEHNR, CDR2 FQNEAQ (reference sequence). The CDR3 runs 16 residues. The CDR3 region has the DNA TGTGCCAGCAGCTCCCCCCGGGCAGGGGATAATTCACCCCTCCACTTT. Protein: CASSSPRAGDNSPLHF.

As DNA, the CDR3 is TGCAGCGCTTCCAGGGTACCTGGCACTGAAGCTTTCTTT. Its protein is CSASRVPGTEAFF. The V and J genes are TRBV20-1 and TRBJ1-1, with D perhaps TRBD1 (5 bases). The CDR3 extends over 13 amino acids. Germline CDR1 is DFQATT and CDR2 is SNEGSKA (reference sequence).

The chain couples TRBV7-2 to TRBJ1-5; D unresolved. The V gene lost 3 bases and the J gene lost 2 bases, with 17 bases spanning the gap. Germline lookup yields CDR1 SGHTA and CDR2 FQGNSA. This CDR3 is built from 17 residues. This CDR3 reads CASSFGRRGNGNQPQHF. CDR3 in DNA: TGTGCCAGCAGCTTTGGCCGGAGAGGAAATGGCAATCAGCCCCAGCATTTT.

The chain links TRBV14 to TRBJ1-1; no definite D call. V was trimmed by 9 bases and J by 1 base, leaving 9 bases between them. This CDR3 has 12 residues. Germline V gene data show CDR1 as SGHDN and CDR2 as FVKESK. This CDR3 reads CASLGENTEAFF. CDR3 DNA: TGTGCCAGTCTAGGCGAGAACACTGAAGCTTTCTTT.

The rearrangement links TRBV6-1 to TRBJ1-5; D gene ambiguous. Germline-derived CDR1 and CDR2 are MNHNS and SASEGT. The CDR3 covers 16 residues. Trimming took off 4 bases at V and 2 bases at J, with 15 bases between the two ends. For the CDR3, the DNA is TGTGCCAGCAGTGTGGAGGCACCTTGGGGCAATCAGCCCCAGCATTTT. This sequence encodes CASSVEAPWGNQPQHF.

The chain employs TRBV28 and TRBJ2-1; no definite D call. CDR3 size: 11 residues. The V gene's germline CDR1 is MDHEN and CDR2 SYDVKM. V lost 8 bases to trimming and J lost 9 bases, with 11 bases between them. CDR3 in amino acids: CASAAWGEQFF. Here the CDR3 DNA reads TGTGCCAGCGCGGCGTGGGGTGAGCAGTTCTTC.

This clonotype showed up just once. This chain links TRBV6-1 with TRBJ1-4; D unresolved. Germline-derived CDR1 and CDR2 are MNHNS and SASEGT. Trimming stripped 1 base from V and 0 bases from J, with 12 bases between. The CDR3 is made up of 17 amino acids. The CDR3 here is CASSEGVTVATNEKLFF. CDR3 in DNA: TGTGCCAGCAGTGAAGGAGTGACGGTTGCAACTAATGAAAAACTGTTTTTT.

The rearrangement joins TRBV6-5 to TRBJ2-1; weak D call: TRBD2 (5 bases). The CDR3 length is 12 residues. The V end lost 5 bases, the J end lost 8 bases, and 10 bases lay between the germline ends. Germline values: CDR1 MNHEY, CDR2 SVGAGI. The CDR3 coding sequence is TGTGCCAGCAGTCCCTACGGGGATGAGCAGTTCTTC. It yields the protein CASSPYGDEQFF.

This clonotype came up many times. The genes are TRBV7-6 and TRBJ2-7; the match to TRBD1 covers 8 bases. Germline CDR1 SGHVS, CDR2 FNYEAQ. The trim removed 4 bases at V and 4 bases at J, leaving 9 bases unmatched. The CDR3 covers 15 residues. The CDR3 region has the DNA TGTGCCAGCAGCTCATCGGACAGGGAGAGTTACGAGCAGTACTTC. Protein: CASSSSDRESYEQYF.

The chain employs TRBV29-1 and TRBJ1-1; D not resolved. This CDR3 comprises 11 residues. With 2 bases removed from V and 6 bases from J, the gap between germline ends came to 7 bases. In germline, CDR1 is SQVTM, CDR2 ANQGSEA. The CDR3 protein is CSVEIRAEAFF. The CDR3 region has the DNA TGCAGCGTTGAAATACGAGCTGAAGCTTTCTTT.

This chain links TRBV12-3 or TRBV12-4 with TRBJ2-3, with 8 bases lining up with TRBD1. V was clipped by 2 bases and J by 2 bases; unmatched bases: 6. This CDR3 contains 16 residues. CDR3 DNA: TGTGCCAGCAGTTTAACGGCAGGGGGCCCCACAGATACGCAGTATTTT. This encodes CASSLTAGGPTDTQYF.

The chain couples TRBV24-1 to TRBJ2-2; D not certain. CDR3 length: 13 amino acids. Per germline, CDR1 KGHDR and CDR2 SFDVKD. V dropped 5 bases and J dropped 6 bases, with 9 bases sitting between them. CDR3 nucleotide sequence: TGTGCCACCAGTGGTGAGAGGCCCGGGGAGCTGTTTTTT. This translates into CATSGERPGELFF.